The 30 T cell receptor beta chains in this list originate from one sample, sequenced in a study of blood T cell repertoires in COVID-19. Assay: immunoSEQ multiplex PCR; the TCRdb copy retains only in-frame clones and omits some. The sample contains more than 140,000 clones, around 84% of which appear only once. The sample taken for sequencing was peripheral blood. These receptor sequences come from a woman between 50 and 59 years old in a cohort sampled during active or convalescent COVID-19.

As to this clone: Distinct nucleotide sequences in the sample also encode this CDR3. CDR3 residues: CASSLGRGNTEAFF. CDR3 nucleotide sequence: TGCGCCAGCAGCTTGGGCAGGGGGAACACTGAAGCTTTCTTT. The rearrangement uses TRBV5-1 and TRBJ1-1, with a weak D call TRBD1 (6 bases). Germline assignment: CDR1 SGHRS and CDR2 YFSETQ. This CDR3 region has 14 residues. Trimming stripped 0 bases from V and 1 base from J, with 7 bases between.

V is TRBV7-2 and J is TRBJ2-3, with TRBD1 matching over 8 bases. After removal of 5 bases from V and 7 bases from J, the junction contained 11 bases not matched to a gene. The length of the CDR3 is 15 residues. Per the germline V gene, CDR1 is SGHTA and CDR2 is FQGNSA. As DNA, the CDR3 is TGTGCCAGCAGCGTGACAGGGGACAGTGTTAATACGCAGTATTTT. Residues: CASSVTGDSVNTQYF.

The CDR3 protein is CASEGGHRGSQPQHF. In DNA form, the CDR3 reads TGTGCCAGTGAGGGTGGCCACAGGGGCAGCCAGCCCCAGCATTTT. The chain recombines TRBV2 with TRBJ1-5, with TRBD1 matching over 7 bases. The junction had 15 bases not matched to a gene; V was cut back by 9 bases and J by 7 bases. The germline V gene has CDR1 SNHLY and CDR2 FYNNEI. The CDR3 has 15 amino acids.

The V gene is TRBV30, the J gene TRBJ1-1, with unresolved D. Trimming removed 2 bases from V and 12 bases from J, with 13 bases in between. There are 11 residues in the CDR3. Germline CDR1 is GTSNPN and CDR2 is SVGIG (reference sequence). The CDR3 DNA sequence: TGTGCCTGGAGTTACGGTCAGGCAACTTTCTTT. Encoded protein: CAWSYGQATFF.

The chain couples TRBV5-1 to TRBJ2-7; D not certain. V lost 1 base to trimming and J lost 3 bases, with 8 bases between them. CDR1 and CDR2 (germline): SGHRS, YFSETQ. The CDR3 is made up of 13 amino acids. This CDR3 is CASSLKENYEQYF. Written as DNA, the CDR3 is TGCGCCAGCAGCTTGAAGGAGAACTACGAGCAGTACTTC. Full variable domain (outside the CDR3, taken from reference TRBV5-1 and TRBJ2-7): KAGVTQTPRYLIKTRGQQVTLSCSPISGHRSVSWYQQTPGQGLQFLFEYFSETQRNKGNFPGRFSGRQFSNSRSEMNVSTLELGDSALYLCASSLKENYEQYFGPGTRLTVT.

The chain combines TRBV7-8 with TRBJ1-2; the D gene is possibly TRBD1 (5 bases). Germline CDR1 and CDR2: SGHVS and FQNEAQ. V was clipped by 0 bases and J by 5 bases, with 16 bases between them. The CDR3 is 16 amino acids. The CDR3 sequence: CASSLARQPRAYGYTF. In DNA, the CDR3 is TGTGCCAGCAGCTTAGCGCGACAGCCAAGAGCGTATGGCTACACCTTC.

The V gene is TRBV18, the J gene TRBJ2-2; 9 bases are shared with TRBD1. The CDR3 is made up of 17 amino acids. V shed 0 bases and J 0 bases; nucleotides not matched to a gene: 2. From germline, CDR1 is KGHSH and CDR2 LQKENI. In DNA form, the CDR3 reads TGTGCCAGCTCACCACCTGGGACAGGGACGAACACCGGGGAGCTGTTTTTT. Translation gives CASSPPGTGTNTGELFF. Supplemented by reference TRBV18 and TRBJ2-2, the full variable domain reads NAGVMQNPRHLVRRRGQEARLRCSPMKGHSHVYWYRQLPEEGLKFMVYLQKENIIDESGMPKERFSAEFPKEGPSILRIQQVVRGDSAAYFCASSPPGTGTNTGELFFGEGSRLTVL.

For the CDR3, the DNA is TGTGCCTGGAGTGTAATCCAGGGGGCTGAAGCTTTCTTT. Its translation: CAWSVIQGAEAFF. The genes are TRBV30 and TRBJ1-1, with 7 bases identical to TRBD1. CDR1 is GTSNPN and CDR2 is SVGIG in the germline V gene (reference sequence). The V segment lost 0 bases and the J segment 6 bases; nucleotides outside the gene matches: 4. The CDR3 spans 13 residues.

The chain recombines TRBV7-9 with TRBJ1-2, with D maybe TRBD1 (6 bases). The CDR3 runs to 14 residues. Trimming took off 5 bases at V and 4 bases at J, with 14 bases between the two ends. From germline, CDR1 is SEHNR and CDR2 FQNEAQ (reference sequence). CDR3 DNA sequence: TGTGCCAGCAGCATGGGGGACAAGATCTATGGCTACACCTTC. Protein sequence: CASSMGDKIYGYTF.

The table lists this clone with a few counts. V gene TRBV10-2 combines with J gene TRBJ2-1, with 12 bases aligning to TRBD2. Trimming took 0 bases from V and 10 from J; bases not matched to a gene: 10. Looked up from germline, CDR1 is WSHSY and CDR2 is SAAADI. The length of the CDR3 is 17 residues. The CDR3 is CASSESSSGGVHREQFF. DNA of the CDR3: TGCGCCAGCAGTGAGTCGTCTAGCGGGGGGGTCCACCGAGAGCAGTTCTTC.

The V and J genes are TRBV10-3 and TRBJ1-2; D is uncertain. V shed 2 bases and J shed 7 bases, with 11 bases lying between them. Germline values: CDR1 ENHRY, CDR2 SYGVKD. The CDR3 length is 13 residues. DNA of the CDR3: TGTGCCATCAGTGAGCTGGGCTCAGGTGGCTACACCTTC. It codes for CAISELGSGGYTF.

The rearrangement joins TRBV5-4 to TRBJ2-5; possible D gene TRBD2, 6 bases. The CDR3 has 16 amino acids. Trimming removed 3 bases at V and 1 base at J, with 16 bases between. The germline CDR1 and CDR2 sequences are SGHNT and YYREEE (reference sequence). The CDR3 nucleotides read TGTGCCAGCAGCTGGCGTCCTATGGGGGGCCAAGAGACCCAGTACTTC. Translating gives CASSWRPMGGQETQYF.

The V call is TRBV5-1, the J call TRBJ2-5; TRBD1 aligns across 9 bases. This CDR3 spans 15 amino acids. Germline CDR1 is SGHRS and CDR2 is YFSETQ. Trimming took 4 bases from V and 2 from J; bases not matched to a gene: 6. The CDR3 coding sequence is TGCGCCAGCAGCGCCGGGGACAGGGCTCAAGAGACCCAGTACTTC. Its translation is CASSAGDRAQETQYF. The entire variable domain, with the rest obtained from reference TRBV5-1 and TRBJ2-5, is as follows: KAGVTQTPRYLIKTRGQQVTLSCSPISGHRSVSWYQQTPGQGLQFLFEYFSETQRNKGNFPGRFSGRQFSNSRSEMNVSTLELGDSALYLCASSAGDRAQETQYFGPGTRLLVL.

This clone was detected only once. CDR3 sequence (DNA): TGCGCCAGCAGCTTTGGGACCCCGGGGGCCTACGAGCAGTACTTC. It specifies CASSFGTPGAYEQYF. The V gene is TRBV5-1, the J gene TRBJ2-7; a possible D gene is TRBD2 (6 bases). Germline CDR1 and CDR2: SGHRS and YFSETQ. This CDR3 comprises 15 residues. V dropped 2 bases and J dropped 2 bases, with 14 bases sitting between them.

This clone was recorded at least ten times. The chain combines TRBV7-6 with TRBJ2-7; 9 bases match TRBD2. Per germline, CDR1 SGHVS and CDR2 FNYEAQ. The CDR3 is 15 residues long. The V and J ends lost 5 bases and 6 bases, in that order; junction bases with no gene match: 11. This chain's CDR3 is CASSPLAGGPSEQYF. The CDR3 nucleotides are TGTGCCAGCAGCCCCCTGGCGGGGGGGCCGTCCGAGCAGTACTTC.

The chain combines TRBV6-6 with TRBJ2-7; 8 bases line up with TRBD1. The CDR3 covers 15 residues. V lost 6 bases and J lost 5; bases outside the gene matches: 12. The germline CDR1 and CDR2 sequences are MNHNY and SVGAGI (reference sequence). CDR3 DNA sequence: TGTGCCAGCAGCCCAGGACGGACAGGGTTCCACGAGCAGTACTTC. Its translation is CASSPGRTGFHEQYF.

This clone was seen just once. The chain employs TRBV27 and TRBJ1-4; perhaps TRBD1 as D (6 bases). This CDR3 region has 12 residues. Germline V lookup: CDR1 MNHEY, CDR2 SMNVEV (reference sequence). Trimming stripped 9 bases from V and 8 bases from J, with 13 bases between. The CDR3 loop reads CASGRGREKLFF. The CDR3 nucleotides read TGTGCCAGTGGCAGGGGCAGAGAAAAACTGTTTTTT.

The chain couples TRBV6-6 to TRBJ1-2; TRBD1 might be the D (5 bases). Germline V gene data show CDR1 as MNHNY and CDR2 as SVGAGI (reference sequence). The CDR3 runs 15 residues. Trimming pared 2 bases from V and 3 bases from J, leaving 13 bases between. The DNA for the CDR3 is TGTGCCAGCAGTTACGTGGGGGGGTCCCACTATGGCTACACCTTC. Amino acids: CASSYVGGSHYGYTF.

This clone was seen a single time. As DNA, the CDR3 is TGTGCCAGTAGTGCCGACAGGGATCCTGGAAACACCATATATTTT. Residues: CASSADRDPGNTIYF. J is TRBJ1-3 and V is TRBV19, with 7 bases that match TRBD1. With 5 bases clipped from V and 2 bases from J, the junction kept 6 bases outside the gene matches. The CDR3 length is 15 residues. CDR1 and CDR2 (germline): LNHDA, SQIVND (reference sequence).

V is TRBV19 and J is TRBJ1-5; 8 bases agree with TRBD1. CDR1 is LNHDA and CDR2 is SQIVND in the germline V gene (reference sequence). The CDR3 has 15 amino acids. With 6 bases clipped from V and 4 bases from J, the junction kept 8 bases outside the gene matches. The CDR3 DNA reads as TGTGCCAGTAGAAAGGACAGGGCCGAGAATCAGCCCCAGCATTTT. This translates into CASRKDRAENQPQHF.

The J gene is TRBJ1-1, the V gene TRBV6-5, with D unclear. V lost 6 bases to trimming and J lost 0 bases, with 8 bases between them. The CDR3 loop spans 13 amino acids. Germline-derived CDR1 and CDR2 are MNHEY and SVGAGI. This CDR3 is CASRMNMNTEAFF. CDR3 in DNA: TGTGCCAGCAGGATGAACATGAACACTGAAGCTTTCTTT.

The table lists this clone with a few counts. The V call is TRBV14, the J call TRBJ1-2, with a possible D match to TRBD1 (6 bases). V lost 3 bases and J 4 bases, leaving 15 bases between the germline ends. The CDR3 has 15 amino acids. Germline CDR1 is SGHDN and CDR2 is FVKESK. CDR3 coding DNA: TGTGCCAGCAGCCAGTCCTTCCGGGACATCTATGGCTACACCTTC. The encoded protein is CASSQSFRDIYGYTF.

The chain links TRBV24-1 to TRBJ2-7, with TRBD2 matching over 8 bases. The junction had 8 bases not matched to a gene; V was cut back by 5 bases and J by 3 bases. Per the germline V gene, CDR1 is KGHDR and CDR2 is SFDVKD. The CDR3 consists of 15 residues. The CDR3 region is CATSAGGGRLYEQYF. The CDR3 DNA follows: TGTGCCACCAGTGCCGGGGGGGGGCGTCTCTACGAGCAGTACTTC.

This rearrangement joins TRBV19 to TRBJ1-5; perhaps TRBD1 as D (5 bases). Germline V gene lookup returns CDR1 LNHDA and CDR2 SQIVND (reference sequence). V shed 7 bases and J shed 4 bases, with 11 bases lying between them. The CDR3 has 13 residues. The CDR3 protein is CASTRQQNQPQHF. The CDR3 DNA follows: TGTGCCAGTACCAGACAGCAAAATCAGCCCCAGCATTTT.

The chain employs TRBV30 and TRBJ2-2, with a possible D match to TRBD1 (7 bases). The CDR3 length is 15 residues. From germline, CDR1 is GTSNPN and CDR2 SVGIG (reference sequence). Trimming stripped 7 bases from V and 5 bases from J, with 20 bases between. CDR3 in DNA: TGTGCCTCCACTACCCGGCAGGGGGGAACCGGGGAGCTGTTTTTT. Its protein is CASTTRQGGTGELFF. Full variable domain (missing parts from reference TRBV30 and TRBJ2-2): SQTIHQWPATLVQPVGSPLSLECTVEGTSNPNLYWYRQAAGRGLQLLFYSVGIGQISSEVPQNLSASRPQDRQFILSSKKLLLSDSGFYLCASTTRQGGTGELFFGEGSRLTVL.

This chain links TRBV14 with TRBJ2-3; 8 bases agree with TRBD2. Trimming took 1 base from V and 4 from J; bases not matched to a gene: 7. The CDR3 spans 16 residues. From germline, CDR1 is SGHDN and CDR2 FVKESK. The CDR3 DNA reads TGTGCCAGCAGCCAAGTTGCGGGGGGCTGGCCAGATACGCAGTATTTT. Amino acid sequence: CASSQVAGGWPDTQYF. The full variable domain, with the rest looked up from reference TRBV14 and TRBJ2-3, is EAGVTQFPSHSVIEKGQTVTLRCDPISGHDNLYWYRRVMGKEIKFLLHFVKESKQDESGMPNNRFLAERTGGTYSTLKVQPAELEDSGVYFCASSQVAGGWPDTQYFGPGTRLTVL.

The rearrangement joins TRBV6-5 to TRBJ1-3; no clear D gene. In germline, CDR1 is MNHEY, CDR2 SVGAGI. The CDR3 consists of 15 residues. The V end was cut by 6 bases, the J end by 0 bases, with 12 bases between. This CDR3 reads CASRIQGGSGNTIYF. CDR3 DNA sequence: TGTGCCAGCAGGATACAAGGAGGCTCTGGAAACACCATATATTTT.

The chain combines TRBV2 with TRBJ2-5; 7 nucleotides match TRBD1. Germline CDR1 reads SNHLY; CDR2 reads FYNNEI. The CDR3 contains 12 residues. After removal of 8 bases from V and 5 bases from J, the junction contained 5 bases not matched to a gene. DNA of the CDR3: TGTGCCAGCGGGGACAGATGGGAGACCCAGTACTTC. Translating gives CASGDRWETQYF.

This chain uses TRBV30 with TRBJ1-1; 10 bases agree with TRBD1. Germline V lookup: CDR1 GTSNPN, CDR2 SVGIG (reference sequence). V gave up 1 base and J gave up 0 bases; unmatched junction bases: 2. This CDR3 has 15 residues. CDR3 DNA: TGTGCCTGGAGTGGGACAGGGGGGGTGAACACTGAAGCTTTCTTT. This codes for CAWSGTGGVNTEAFF.

This clone was counted between two and nine times. One end of the junction is discordant with germline, which a read error may explain. The rearrangement joins TRBV12-5 to TRBJ1-5; D is perhaps TRBD1 (6 bases). From germline, CDR1 is LGHNT and CDR2 FRNRAP. The CDR3 has 13 residues. CDR3 region: CASGLDSYQPQHF. CDR3 nucleotide sequence: TGTGCTAGTGGGTTGGACAGTTATCAGCCCCAGCATTTT.